In this sample, the clone carrying this T cell receptor (beta chain) turned up once. Deletions cut 2 bases from V and 2 bases from J, with 13 bases between. CDR1 and CDR2 (germline): KGHSH, LQKENI. The length of the CDR3 is 16 residues. This sample was included in a study of blood T cell repertoires in COVID-19. About the research overall: Acute and convalescent COVID-19 specimens originated in the United States, Italy and Spain.

The method was immunoSEQ multiplex PCR; TCRdb's version includes in-frame clones alone and lacks a portion of them. The sample consists of more than 150,000 clones, around 90% of them appearing once. The sequenced sample consisted of peripheral blood. V usage is TRBV18 and J usage is TRBJ1-5; D perhaps matches TRBD1 (5 bases). This clonotype originated in a man aged 55-75 years with acute or convalescent COVID-19. The CDR3 region is CASSPRSGARNQPQHF. The CDR3 DNA sequence: TGTGCCAGCTCACCAAGGTCTGGGGCCCGCAATCAGCCCCAGCATTTT.